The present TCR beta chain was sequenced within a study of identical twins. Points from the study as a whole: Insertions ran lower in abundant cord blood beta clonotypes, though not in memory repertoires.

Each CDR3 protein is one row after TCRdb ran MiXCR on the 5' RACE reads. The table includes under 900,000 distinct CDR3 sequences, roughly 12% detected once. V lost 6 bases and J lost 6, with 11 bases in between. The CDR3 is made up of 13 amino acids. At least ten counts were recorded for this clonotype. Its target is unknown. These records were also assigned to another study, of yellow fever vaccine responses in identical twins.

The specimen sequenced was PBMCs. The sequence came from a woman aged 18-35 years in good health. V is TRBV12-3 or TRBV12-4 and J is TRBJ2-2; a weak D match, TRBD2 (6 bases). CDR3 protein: CASSRLEAGELFF. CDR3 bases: TGTGCCAGCAGCCGACTAGAGGCCGGGGAGCTGTTTTTT.